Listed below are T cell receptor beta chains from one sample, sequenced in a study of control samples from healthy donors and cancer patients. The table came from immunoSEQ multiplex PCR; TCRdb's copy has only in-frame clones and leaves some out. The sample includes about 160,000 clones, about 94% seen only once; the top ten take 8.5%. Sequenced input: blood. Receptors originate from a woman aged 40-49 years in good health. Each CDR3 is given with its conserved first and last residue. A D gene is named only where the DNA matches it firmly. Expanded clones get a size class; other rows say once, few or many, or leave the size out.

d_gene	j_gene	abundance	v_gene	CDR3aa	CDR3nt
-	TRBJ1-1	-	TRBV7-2	CASSSRRQTRENTEAFF	TGCGCCAGCAGCTCCCGTAGACAGACCAGGGAGAACACTGAAGCTTTCTTT
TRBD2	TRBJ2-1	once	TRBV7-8	CASSLPPAGGEQFF	TGTGCCAGCAGCTTACCCCCGGCGGGAGGTGAGCAGTTCTTC
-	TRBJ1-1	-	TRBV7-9	CASSHSDTYTEAFF	TGTGCCAGCAGCCATTCCGACACTTACACTGAAGCTTTCTTT
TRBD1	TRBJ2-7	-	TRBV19	CASSLADRGYEQYF	TGTGCCAGTAGTCTGGCGGACAGGGGCTACGAGCAGTACTTC
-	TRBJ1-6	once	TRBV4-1	CASSPHLLKESPLHF	TGCGCCAGCAGCCCCCATCTACTCAAAGAGTCACCCCTCCACTTT
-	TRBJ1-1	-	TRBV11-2	CASSPESAEAFF	TGTGCCAGCAGCCCGGAAAGCGCTGAAGCTTTCTTT
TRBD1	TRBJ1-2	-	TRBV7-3	CASSPEGGIGYTF	TGTGCCAGCAGCCCCGAAGGGGGCATTGGCTACACCTTC
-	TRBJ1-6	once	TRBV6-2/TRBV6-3	CASSYRGSDSPLHF	TGTGCCAGCAGTTACAGGGGATCGGATTCACCCCTCCACTTT
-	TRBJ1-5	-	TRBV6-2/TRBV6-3	CASSPKRNQPQHF	TGTGCCAGCAGCCCAAAGCGCAATCAGCCCCAGCATTTT
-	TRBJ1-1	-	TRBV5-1	CASSLGTNTEAFF	TGCGCCAGCAGCTTGGGGACGAACACTGAAGCTTTCTTT
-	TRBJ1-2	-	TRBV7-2	CASSLYTEYGYTF	TGTGCCAGCAGCTTATACACAGAGTATGGCTACACCTTC
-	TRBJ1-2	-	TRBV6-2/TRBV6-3	CASSYSEGNGYTF	TGTGCCAGCAGTTACTCGGAGGGGAATGGCTACACCTTC
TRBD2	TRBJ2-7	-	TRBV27	CASSFSGTSGSYSYEQYF	TGTGCCAGCAGTTTCTCCGGGACTAGCGGTTCCTACTCCTACGAGCAGTACTTC
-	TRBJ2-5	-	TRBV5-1	CASSLSTETQYF	TGCGCCAGCAGCTTGTCTACAGAGACCCAGTACTTC
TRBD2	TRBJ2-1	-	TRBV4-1	CASSQGDYHNEQFF	TGCGCCAGCAGCCAGGGGGACTACCACAATGAGCAGTTCTTC
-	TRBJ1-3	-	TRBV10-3	CAISDPGDPNSGNTIYF	TGTGCCATCAGTGATCCAGGGGACCCCAACTCTGGAAACACCATATATTTT
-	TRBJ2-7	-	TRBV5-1	CASSFGGGSYEQYF	TGCGCCAGCAGCTTCGGAGGCGGCTCCTACGAGCAGTACTTC
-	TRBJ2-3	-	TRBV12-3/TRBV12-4	CASSPGDTQYF	TGTGCCAGCAGCCCCGGGGATACGCAGTATTTT
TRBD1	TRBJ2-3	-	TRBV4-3	CASSQDGTGVTDTQYF	TGCGCCAGCAGCCAAGACGGGACAGGGGTGACAGATACGCAGTATTTT
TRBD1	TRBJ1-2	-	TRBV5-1	CASSPPVEGGADGYTF	TGCGCCAGCAGCCCGCCCGTTGAAGGGGGCGCTGATGGCTACACCTTC
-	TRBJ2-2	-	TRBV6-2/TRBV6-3	CASSYNSGRAAGELFF	TGTGCCAGCAGTTACAATTCGGGCAGGGCGGCCGGGGAGCTGTTTTTT
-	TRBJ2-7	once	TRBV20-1	CSASLGYEQYF	TGCAGTGCTAGTTTAGGGTACGAGCAGTACTTC
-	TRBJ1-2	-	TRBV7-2	CASSMDRSNYGYTF	TGTGCCAGCAGCATGGACAGATCTAACTATGGCTACACCTTC
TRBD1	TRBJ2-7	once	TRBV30	CAWRGDRGHEQYF	TGTGCCTGGAGGGGGGACAGGGGCCACGAGCAGTACTTC
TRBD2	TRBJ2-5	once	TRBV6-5	CASSPRTSGRETQYF	TGTGCCAGCAGTCCGAGGACTAGCGGGAGGGAGACCCAGTACTTC
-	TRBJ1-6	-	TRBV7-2	CASSFAGRDSPLHF	TGTGCCAGCAGCTTTGCCGGCAGGGATTCACCCCTCCACTTT
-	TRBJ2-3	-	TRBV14	CASSRFGGAQDTQYF	TGTGCCAGCAGCCGTTTTGGGGGGGCTCAAGATACGCAGTATTTT
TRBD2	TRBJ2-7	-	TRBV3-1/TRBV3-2	CASSHQTSGEWSPYEQYF	TGTGCCAGCAGCCACCAGACTAGCGGGGAGTGGTCCCCCTACGAGCAGTACTTC
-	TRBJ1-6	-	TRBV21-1	CASTGDNSPLHF	TGTGCCAGCACGGGGGATAATTCACCCCTCCACTTT
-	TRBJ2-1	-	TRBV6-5	CASSPGGLLYNEQFF	TGTGCCAGCAGCCCGGGGGGCTTACTTTACAATGAGCAGTTCTTC
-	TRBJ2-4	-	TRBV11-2	CASSLEGGLRGNIQYF	TGTGCCAGCAGCCTAGAGGGGGGACTGAGGGGAAACATTCAGTACTTC
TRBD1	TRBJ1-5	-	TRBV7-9	CASSATGGFQPQHF	TGTGCCAGCAGCGCTACAGGGGGCTTCCAGCCCCAGCATTTT
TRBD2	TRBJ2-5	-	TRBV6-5	CASRPRLAGGETQYF	TGTGCCAGCAGACCCCGACTAGCGGGAGGAGAGACCCAGTACTTC
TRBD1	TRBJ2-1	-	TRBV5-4	CATWGQGANNEQFF	TGTGCCACCTGGGGTCAGGGGGCGAACAATGAGCAGTTCTTC
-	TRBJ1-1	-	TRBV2	CASSYTSEAFF	TGTGCCAGCAGCTATACCTCTGAAGCTTTCTTT
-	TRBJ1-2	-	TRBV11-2	CASSFGDGYGYTF	TGTGCCAGCAGCTTCGGGGACGGCTATGGCTACACCTTC
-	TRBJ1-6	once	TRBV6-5	CASSYSPGRYNSPLHF	TGTGCCAGCAGTTACTCGCCAGGGAGGTATAATTCACCCCTCCACTTT
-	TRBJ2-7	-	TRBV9	CASSPGHDTYEQYF	TGTGCCAGCAGCCCCGGACATGACACCTACGAGCAGTACTTC
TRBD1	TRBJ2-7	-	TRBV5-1	CASSRGTGSYEQYF	TGCGCCAGCAGCCGGGGGACAGGGTCCTACGAGCAGTACTTC
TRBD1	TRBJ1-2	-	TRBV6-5	CASSSRQGISYTF	TGTGCCAGCAGTTCTCGACAGGGAATTAGCTACACCTTC
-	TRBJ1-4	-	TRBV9	CASSVSPGDGEKLFF	TGTGCCAGCAGCGTATCCCCCGGGGATGGCGAAAAACTGTTTTTT
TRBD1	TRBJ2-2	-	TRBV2	CASSRDRGFSGELFF	TGTGCCAGCAGTCGGGACAGGGGGTTCTCCGGGGAGCTGTTTTTT
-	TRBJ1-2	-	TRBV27	CASSPEANYGYTF	TGTGCCAGCAGCCCAGAGGCTAACTATGGCTACACCTTC
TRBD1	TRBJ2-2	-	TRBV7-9	CASSLRQGSTGELFF	TGTGCCAGCAGCTTAAGACAGGGGAGTACCGGGGAGCTGTTTTTT
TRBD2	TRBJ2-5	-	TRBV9	CASSDLAGGETQYF	TGTGCCAGCAGCGATCTAGCGGGAGGAGAGACCCAGTACTTC
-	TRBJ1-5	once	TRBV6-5	CASSYGQENNQPQHF	TGTGCCAGCAGTTATGGGCAGGAGAACAATCAGCCCCAGCATTTT
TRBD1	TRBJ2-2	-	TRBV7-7	CASSQSVTGDGELFF	TGTGCCAGCAGCCAGAGCGTGACAGGGGACGGGGAGCTGTTTTTT
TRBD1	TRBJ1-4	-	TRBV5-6	CASSWGPDRREKLFF	TGTGCCAGCAGCTGGGGGCCGGACAGGAGAGAAAAACTGTTTTTT
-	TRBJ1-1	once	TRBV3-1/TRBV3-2	CASSQERVGWVNTEAFF	TGTGCCAGCAGCCAAGAGAGGGTAGGATGGGTAAACACTGAAGCTTTCTTT
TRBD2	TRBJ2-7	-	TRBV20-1	CSASRVAGAYEQYF	TGCAGTGCTAGTCGGGTAGCGGGAGCCTACGAGCAGTACTTC
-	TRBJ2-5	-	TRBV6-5	CASSALGGLQETQYF	TGTGCCAGCAGCGCCCTCGGGGGGCTACAAGAGACCCAGTACTTC
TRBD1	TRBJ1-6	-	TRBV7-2	CASRRSGQGYPYNSPLHF	TGTGCCAGCAGGCGTTCGGGACAGGGATATCCCTATAATTCACCCCTCCACTTT
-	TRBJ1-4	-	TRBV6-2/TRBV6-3	CASSLGSISGKLFF	TGTGCCAGCAGTCTGGGGTCCATATCAGGAAAACTGTTTTTT
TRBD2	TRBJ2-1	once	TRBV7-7	CASSLAAGTSGRAGRGNEQFF	TGTGCTAGCAGCTTAGCGGCCGGGACTAGCGGGAGGGCCGGGCGGGGCAATGAGCAGTTCTTC
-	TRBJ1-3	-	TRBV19	CASCETDSFSMGNTIYF	TGTGCCAGTTGCGAGACCGACAGCTTTAGTATGGGAAACACCATATATTTT
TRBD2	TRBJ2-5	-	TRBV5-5	CASSLSVAGVETQYF	TGTGCCAGCAGCTTGTCGGTAGCGGGAGTGGAGACCCAGTACTTC
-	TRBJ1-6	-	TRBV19	CASSIAGGGGNDSPLHF	TGTGCCAGTAGTATAGCTGGAGGGGGGGGTAACGATTCACCCCTCCACTTT
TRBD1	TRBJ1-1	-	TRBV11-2	CASSPQGKTEAFF	TGTGCCAGCAGTCCACAGGGGAAGACTGAAGCTTTCTTT
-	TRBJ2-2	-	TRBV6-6	CASSYSLRGNTGELFF	TGTGCCAGCAGTTACTCACTCAGGGGGAACACCGGGGAGCTGTTTTTT